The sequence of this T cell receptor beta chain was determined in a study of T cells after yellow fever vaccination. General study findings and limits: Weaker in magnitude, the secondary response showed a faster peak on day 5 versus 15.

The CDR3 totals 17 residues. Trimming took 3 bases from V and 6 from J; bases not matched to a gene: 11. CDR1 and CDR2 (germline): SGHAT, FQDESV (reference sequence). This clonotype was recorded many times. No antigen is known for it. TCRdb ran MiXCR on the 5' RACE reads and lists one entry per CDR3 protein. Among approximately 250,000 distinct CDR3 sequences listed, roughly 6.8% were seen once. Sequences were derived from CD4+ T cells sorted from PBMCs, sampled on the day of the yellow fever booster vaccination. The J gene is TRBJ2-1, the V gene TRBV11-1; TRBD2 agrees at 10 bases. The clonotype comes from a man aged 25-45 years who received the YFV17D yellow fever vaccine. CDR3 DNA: TGTGCCAGCAGCTTTACCCTCAGCGGGAGGGCCGGCAATGAGCAGTTCTTC. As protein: CASSFTLSGRAGNEQFF.